The 18 T cell receptor beta chains below come from one sample, sequenced in a study of cytomegalovirus exposure and HLA in healthy donors. Assay used: immunoSEQ multiplex PCR; TCRdb lists only in-frame clones, some missing. The sample records 80,000 or so clones, roughly 95% being singletons. Sequenced input: PBMCs. These receptors were taken from a woman aged 18-29 years in good health and CMV-seronegative.

This clone was found a few times. The chain is built from TRBV15 and TRBJ2-7, with 8 nucleotides matching TRBD1. Looked up from germline, CDR1 is LNHNV and CDR2 is YYDKDF (reference sequence). After removal of 3 bases from V and 3 bases from J, the junction contained 7 bases not matched to a gene. This CDR3 is built from 15 residues. CDR3 DNA: TGTGCCACCAGCAGGCTGGGACAGGATGACTACGAGCAGTACTTC. This gives the protein CATSRLGQDDYEQYF.

The CDR3 sequence is CASSFRGTTEAFF. The CDR3 bases are TGTGCCAGCAGTTTCAGGGGTACTACTGAAGCTTTCTTT. V and J are TRBV28 and TRBJ1-1, with D possibly matching TRBD1 (6 bases). V was pared by 3 bases and J by 5 bases, with 10 bases between. There are 13 residues in the CDR3. Germline V CDR1 and CDR2: MDHEN, SYDVKM.

The chain recombines TRBV7-9 with TRBJ1-4, with no clear D. The CDR3 sequence is 14 residues long. Trimming cost V 3 bases and J 2 bases, with 7 bases left between them. Per the germline V gene, CDR1 is SEHNR and CDR2 is FQNEAQ (reference sequence). The CDR3 protein is CASSFHGTNEKLFF. The DNA for the CDR3 is TGTGCCAGCAGCTTCCACGGGACTAATGAAAAACTGTTTTTT.

The rearrangement joins TRBV19 to TRBJ2-1; TRBD2 matches at 14 bases. The CDR3 is 20 amino acids. The junction had 18 bases not matched to a gene; V was cut back by 3 bases and J by 8 bases. Germline CDR1 and CDR2: LNHDA and SQIVND (reference sequence). The DNA of the CDR3 is TGTGCCAGTAGTATTCTGATAACAGCCTGGGGACTAGCGGGAGTGGATGAGCAGTTCTTC. Translated, it gives CASSILITAWGLAGVDEQFF.

The chain couples TRBV4-3 to TRBJ2-5; 9 bases fit TRBD2. The CDR3 runs 19 residues. J lost 0 bases, V lost 2 bases, and 13 bases had no gene match. Germline assignment: CDR1 LGHNA and CDR2 YSLEER. Here the CDR3 DNA reads TGCGCCAGCAGCCAACTCCCGACGGTGGTAGCGGGGGACCAAGAGACCCAGTACTTC. Protein product: CASSQLPTVVAGDQETQYF.

J is TRBJ1-5 and V is TRBV7-8; the D gene is possibly TRBD1 (5 bases). The germline gives CDR1 SGHVS, CDR2 FQNEAQ. Trimming left V 5 bases short and J 5 bases short, with 13 bases between. The CDR3 extends over 14 amino acids. CDR3 protein: CASSQPGGDQPQHF. The DNA for the CDR3 is TGTGCCAGCAGCCAGCCGGGGGGGGATCAGCCCCAGCATTTT. The full variable domain, with the rest looked up from reference TRBV7-8 and TRBJ1-5, is GAGVSQSPRYKVAKRGQDVALRCDPISGHVSLFWYQQALGQGPEFLTYFQNEAQLDKSGLPSDRFFAERPEGSVSTLKIQRTQQEDSAVYLCASSQPGGDQPQHFGDGTRLSIL.

Regarding this clone: The sample contains more than one DNA sequence encoding this CDR3. The chain joins TRBV7-9 to TRBJ2-7; 8 bases align to TRBD1. V lost 5 bases, J lost 5 bases, and 2 bases stayed unmatched. CDR3 size: 12 residues. Germline values: CDR1 SEHNR, CDR2 FQNEAQ (reference sequence). CDR3 sequence (DNA): TGTGCCAGCAGCCTGACAGGGGACGAGCAGTACTTC. Protein product: CASSLTGDEQYF.

The chain combines TRBV5-6 with TRBJ2-5, with D perhaps TRBD1 (5 bases). CDR3 length: 14 amino acids. The V end lost 8 bases, the J end lost 3 bases, and 17 bases lay between the germline ends. In germline, CDR1 is SGHDT, CDR2 YYEEEE. The CDR3 DNA follows: TGTGCCAGACTCCGGCAGGACACAGAAGAGACCCAGTACTTC. Its translation: CARLRQDTEETQYF.

The gene calls are TRBV18 and TRBJ2-3; TRBD1 matches 7 bases. There are 15 residues in the CDR3. Germline V gene sequence: CDR1 KGHSH, CDR2 LQKENI. Trimming removed 3 bases from V and 3 bases from J; junction bases left unmatched: 6. The CDR3 region is CASSPNRGSTDTQYF. CDR3 coding DNA: TGTGCCAGCTCACCCAACAGGGGCAGTACAGATACGCAGTATTTT.

This clone has only one observation. The chain has TRBV28 and TRBJ1-2; 7 bases match TRBD1. There are 14 residues in the CDR3. V trimming: 3 bases; J trimming: 2 bases; junction bases outside the gene matches: 3. Germline CDR1 reads MDHEN; CDR2 reads SYDVKM. The CDR3 DNA reads as TGTGCCAGCAGTTTCGGGACAGCGAACTATGGCTACACCTTC. It yields the protein CASSFGTANYGYTF.

The chain has TRBV7-9 and TRBJ1-4, with TRBD1 matching 7 bases. J gave up 7 bases and V 7 bases, and 12 bases lay outside the gene matches. Per the germline V gene, CDR1 is SEHNR and CDR2 is FQNEAQ (reference sequence). This CDR3 has 15 amino acids. This CDR3 reads CASITGGGTGEKLFF. The CDR3 nucleotides are TGTGCCAGCATTACCGGAGGGGGCACCGGTGAAAAACTGTTTTTT.

In its sample, this clone was seen once. J is TRBJ1-5 and V is TRBV5-6, with D tentatively TRBD1 (6 bases). V was trimmed by 3 bases and J by 0 bases, leaving 13 bases between them. Germline CDR1 reads SGHDT; CDR2 reads YYEEEE. The CDR3 is 16 residues long. CDR3 DNA: TGTGCCAGCAGCTCACAGGGACCCCATAGCAATCAGCCCCAGCATTTT. This gives the protein CASSSQGPHSNQPQHF.

The genes are TRBV28 and TRBJ2-7; D remains ambiguous. Germline loops: CDR1 MDHEN, CDR2 SYDVKM. Trimming removed 5 bases at V and 3 bases at J, with 14 bases between. CDR3 size: 14 residues. The CDR3 sequence: CASSPYEALYEQYF. The CDR3 nucleotides are TGTGCCAGCAGTCCCTACGAGGCCCTCTACGAGCAGTACTTC.

This CDR3 is CASSEGGRAGDTQYF. DNA for the CDR3: TGCGCCAGCAGTGAAGGCGGGAGGGCCGGAGATACGCAGTATTTT. The V and J genes are TRBV10-1 and TRBJ2-3; TRBD2 matches at 9 bases. The J segment lost 5 bases and the V segment lost 3 bases, leaving 6 bases of the junction unmatched. Germline CDR1 reads WNHNN; CDR2 reads SYGVQD (reference sequence). The CDR3 has 15 residues.

This rearrangement joins TRBV15 to TRBJ1-2; no clear D. Between the trimmed V and J ends, which lost 1 base and 2 bases, there was a span of 8 bases. CDR1 LNHNV and CDR2 YYDKDF come from the germline V gene (reference sequence). The CDR3 consists of 14 residues. This CDR3 reads CATSRGEMNYGYTF. In DNA, the CDR3 is TGTGCCACCAGCAGAGGGGAGATGAACTATGGCTACACCTTC.

This clone was observed a single time. This chain joins TRBV19 and TRBJ1-1; TRBD1 matches at 9 bases. The trim removed 6 bases at V and 9 bases at J, leaving 17 bases unmatched. The germline V gene has CDR1 LNHDA and CDR2 SQIVND (reference sequence). The CDR3 contains 16 residues. The chain's CDR3 is CASSPSETGGFGKAFF. The CDR3 DNA is TGTGCCAGTAGCCCAAGTGAGACAGGGGGGTTTGGAAAAGCTTTCTTT.

CDR3 residues: CASSLAGTGGVGAYGYTF. The CDR3 DNA reads as TGTGCCAGCAGCTTAGCCGGGACAGGGGGCGTCGGCGCCTATGGCTACACCTTC. The chain carries TRBV7-9 and TRBJ1-2; 12 bases fit TRBD1. Germline V gene lookup returns CDR1 SEHNR and CDR2 FQNEAQ (reference sequence). The CDR3 runs to 18 residues. V was pared by 0 bases and J by 4 bases, with 9 bases of the junction left unmatched.

The chain has TRBV6-1 and TRBJ2-7; 11 bases agree with TRBD2. CDR1 and CDR2 (germline): MNHNS, SASEGT. Losses at the gene ends were 6 bases for V and 6 bases for J; bases not matched to a gene: 10. The CDR3 contains 15 residues. The CDR3 region is CASSGRTSGSPEQYF. The CDR3 DNA sequence: TGTGCCAGCAGCGGCCGGACTAGCGGGTCCCCCGAGCAGTACTTC.